This entry lists 12 T cell receptor beta chains sequenced from one sample in a study of blood T cells in healthy people across ages. The second PCR ran 7 to 11 cycles with a sample-barcoded 5' primer and J-beta primers. Each CDR3 protein is one row after TCRdb ran MiXCR on the 5' RACE reads. The sample comprises some 1.8 million distinct CDR3 sequences, approximately 40% of which are singletons, and 20% to 25% rests with the top ten. The source material was blood. All receptors come from a human donor in good health.

Only one count was recorded for this clonotype. This chain uses TRBV6-1 with TRBJ2-5; perhaps TRBD2 as D (6 bases). CDR1 is MNHNS, CDR2 SASEGT, per germline. This CDR3 is built from 13 residues. Trimming pared 1 base from V and 4 bases from J, leaving 7 bases between. The CDR3 reads CASSEVGGETQYF. CDR3 bases: TGTGCCAGCAGTGAAGTGGGGGGAGAGACCCAGTACTTC.

This clonotype was seen just once. A read error may be the cause here, since a much bigger clone is one base away. J is TRBJ2-1 and V is TRBV7-8, with D unresolved. The J call may not be correct, given that the DNA end is closer to TRBJ2-7. Germline V gives CDR1 SGHVS, CDR2 FQNEAQ. This CDR3 comprises 14 residues. The DNA of the CDR3 is TGTGCCAGCAGCTTTGGGGTCTCCTACAATGAGCAGTACTTC. Translating gives CASSFGVSYNEQYF.

This sequence joins TRBV9 and TRBJ1-6; 8 bases map to TRBD1. Trimming cost V 3 bases and J 3 bases; bases outside gene matches: 8. Germline-derived CDR1 and CDR2 are SGDLS and YYNGEE. The CDR3 is 17 residues long. CDR3 sequence: CASSEKTGALYNSPLHF. The CDR3 DNA reads as TGTGCCAGCAGCGAGAAGACAGGGGCGCTCTATAATTCACCCCTCCACTTT.

This rearrangement joins TRBV6-5 to TRBJ1-2; D call uncertain. Germline values: CDR1 MNHEY, CDR2 SVGAGI. Trimming removed 6 bases at V and 4 bases at J, with 9 bases between. The CDR3 has 12 amino acids. CDR3 sequence: CASRMTGYGYTF. CDR3 DNA sequence: TGTGCCAGCAGAATGACCGGCTATGGCTACACCTTC.

The chain is built from TRBV13 and TRBJ2-3; 7 nucleotides align to TRBD1. The germline gives CDR1 PRHDT, CDR2 FYEKMQ (reference sequence). J was trimmed by 2 bases and V by 6 bases; bases with no gene match: 5. The CDR3 is 14 amino acids. The CDR3 is CASRLGQNTDTQYF. The CDR3 DNA sequence: TGTGCCAGCAGACTGGGACAGAACACAGATACGCAGTATTTT. Full variable domain (remainder filled in from reference TRBV13 and TRBJ2-3): AAGVIQSPRHLIKEKRETATLKCYPIPRHDTVYWYQQGPGQDPQFLISFYEKMQSDKGSIPDRFSAQQFSDYHSELNMSSLELGDSALYFCASRLGQNTDTQYFGPGTRLTVL.

This chain connects TRBV25-1 to TRBJ2-5; TRBD1 matches 7 bases. The V segment lost 3 bases and the J segment 11 bases; nucleotides outside the gene matches: 12. The length of the CDR3 is 14 residues. Germline CDR1 is MGHDK and CDR2 is SYGVNS. The CDR3 is CASSDREQGNGQYF. CDR3 in DNA: TGTGCCAGCAGTGATAGGGAACAGGGGAATGGGCAGTACTTC.

The J gene is TRBJ2-1, the V gene TRBV12-3 or TRBV12-4; D remains unclear. V dropped 5 bases and J dropped 8 bases, with 16 bases sitting between them. The CDR3 length is 14 residues. The CDR3 sequence is CASSPNPPVDEQFF. The CDR3 nucleotides read TGTGCCAGCAGTCCAAACCCCCCAGTGGATGAGCAGTTCTTC.

This clonotype has just a few counts. J is TRBJ1-2 and V is TRBV20-1; 7 nucleotides match TRBD1. Germline V lookup: CDR1 DFQATT, CDR2 SNEGSKA (reference sequence). The length of the CDR3 is 14 residues. The V gene end was trimmed by 2 bases and the J gene end by 2 bases; junction bases not matched to a gene: 5. CDR3 sequence (DNA): TGCAGTGCTAGACGGGACAGCGAAAACTATGGCTACACCTTC. Its translation: CSARRDSENYGYTF.

This clonotype was seen only once. An end of the junction differs from the germline gene, which may be a read error. The rearrangement uses TRBV9 and TRBJ1-1, with no clear D. Looked up from germline, CDR1 is SGDLS and CDR2 is YYNGEE. The CDR3 is made up of 15 amino acids. The CDR3, as DNA: TGTGCCAGCAGCAAATCCGGGTTCCTCAACACTGAGGCTTTCTTT. Protein product: CASSKSGFLNTEAFF.

A single count supports this clonotype. The chain is built from TRBV6-5 and TRBJ1-1, with D possibly TRBD1 on 5 matching bases. Germline V gives CDR1 MNHEY, CDR2 SVGAGI. Trimming pared 5 bases from V and 10 bases from J, leaving 23 bases between. The CDR3 sequence is 15 residues long. CDR3 in DNA: TGTGCCAGCAGTCCCCTCCACCGGGACCCACGAGTAGCTTTCTTT. This translates into CASSPLHRDPRVAFF.

This clonotype was counted only a few times. The chain has TRBV5-1 and TRBJ2-1, with 10 bases fitting TRBD1. Germline V gives CDR1 SGHRS, CDR2 YFSETQ. This CDR3 has 15 residues. Unmatched junction bases numbered 8, after V lost 3 bases and J lost 8 bases. CDR3: CASSSIGQGGDEQFF. In nucleotides, the CDR3 is TGCGCCAGCAGCTCCATCGGACAGGGGGGCGATGAGCAGTTCTTC.

This clonotype was seen a few times. The V call is TRBV12-3 or TRBV12-4, the J call TRBJ1-2, with a possible D match to TRBD1 (5 bases). Between the trimmed V and J ends, which lost 8 bases and 3 bases, there was a span of 13 bases. CDR3 length: 13 residues. The CDR3 DNA sequence: TGTGCCAGCTGTCTTCAGGGTGACTATGGCTACACCTTC. It codes for CASCLQGDYGYTF.